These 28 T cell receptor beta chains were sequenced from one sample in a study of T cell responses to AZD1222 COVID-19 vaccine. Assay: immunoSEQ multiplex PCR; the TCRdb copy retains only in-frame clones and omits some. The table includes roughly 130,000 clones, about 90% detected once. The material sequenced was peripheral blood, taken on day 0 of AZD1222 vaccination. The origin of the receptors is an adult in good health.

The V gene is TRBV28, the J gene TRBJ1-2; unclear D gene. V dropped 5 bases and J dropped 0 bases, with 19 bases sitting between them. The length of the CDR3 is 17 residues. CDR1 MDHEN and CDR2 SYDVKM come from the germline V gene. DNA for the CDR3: TGTGCCAGCAGTCCCATCCTGCGGGGAGGCCCTAACTATGGCTACACCTTC. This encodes CASSPILRGGPNYGYTF.

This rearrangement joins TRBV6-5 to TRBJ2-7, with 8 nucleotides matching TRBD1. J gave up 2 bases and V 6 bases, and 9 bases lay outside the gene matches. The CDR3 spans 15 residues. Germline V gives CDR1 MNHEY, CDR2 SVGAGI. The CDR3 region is CASRTDRGLTYEQYF. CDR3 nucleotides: TGTGCCAGCAGGACCGACAGGGGTCTTACCTACGAGCAGTACTTC.

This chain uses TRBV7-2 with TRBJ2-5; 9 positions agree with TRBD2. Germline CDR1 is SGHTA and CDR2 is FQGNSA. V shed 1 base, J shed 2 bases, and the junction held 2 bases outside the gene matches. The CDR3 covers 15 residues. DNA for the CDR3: TGTGCCAGCAGCTTAGGGACTAGCGTACAAGAGACCCAGTACTTC. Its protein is CASSLGTSVQETQYF.

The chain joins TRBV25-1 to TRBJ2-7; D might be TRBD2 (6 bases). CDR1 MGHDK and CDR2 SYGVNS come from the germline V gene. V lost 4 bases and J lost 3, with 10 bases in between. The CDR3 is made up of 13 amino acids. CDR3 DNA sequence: TGTGCCAGCAGTGGGGCGGGGTACTACGAGCAGTACTTC. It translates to CASSGAGYYEQYF.

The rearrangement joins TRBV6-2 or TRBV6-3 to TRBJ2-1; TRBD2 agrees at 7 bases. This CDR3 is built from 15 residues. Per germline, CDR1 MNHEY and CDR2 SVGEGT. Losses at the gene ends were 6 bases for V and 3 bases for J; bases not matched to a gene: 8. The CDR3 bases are TGTGCCAGCAGCTTAAGCGGGAACTTCTACAATGAGCAGTTCTTC. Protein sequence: CASSLSGNFYNEQFF.

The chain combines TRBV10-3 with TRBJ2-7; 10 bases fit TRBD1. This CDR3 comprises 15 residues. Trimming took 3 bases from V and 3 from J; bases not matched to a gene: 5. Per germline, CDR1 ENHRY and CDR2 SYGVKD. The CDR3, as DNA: TGTGCCATCAGTGACCAGGGACAGGGGTACTACGAGCAGTACTTC. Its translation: CAISDQGQGYYEQYF.

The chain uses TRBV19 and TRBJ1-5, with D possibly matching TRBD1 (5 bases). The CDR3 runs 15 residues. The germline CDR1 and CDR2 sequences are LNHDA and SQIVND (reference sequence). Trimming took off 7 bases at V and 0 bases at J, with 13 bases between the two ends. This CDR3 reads CASTIQAYSNQPQHF. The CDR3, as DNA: TGTGCCAGTACCATACAGGCCTATAGCAATCAGCCCCAGCATTTT.

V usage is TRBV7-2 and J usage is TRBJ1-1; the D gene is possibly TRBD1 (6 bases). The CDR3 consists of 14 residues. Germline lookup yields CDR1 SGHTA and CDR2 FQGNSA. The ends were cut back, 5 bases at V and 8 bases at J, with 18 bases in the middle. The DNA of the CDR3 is TGTGCCAGCAGCCGCCGGGGGGCCATTCTCGAAGCTTTCTTT. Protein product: CASSRRGAILEAFF. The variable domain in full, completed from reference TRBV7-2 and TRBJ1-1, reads GAGVSQSPSNKVTEKGKDVELRCDPISGHTALYWYRQSLGQGLEFLIYFQGNSAPDKSGLPSDRFSAERTGGSVSTLTIQRTQQEDSAVYLCASSRRGAILEAFFGQGTRLTVV.

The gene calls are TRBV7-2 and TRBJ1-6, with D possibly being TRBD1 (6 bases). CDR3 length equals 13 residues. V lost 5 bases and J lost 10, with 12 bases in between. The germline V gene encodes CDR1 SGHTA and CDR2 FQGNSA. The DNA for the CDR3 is TGTGCCAGCAGCAACTACAGGGAATCACCCCTCCACTTT. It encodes CASSNYRESPLHF.

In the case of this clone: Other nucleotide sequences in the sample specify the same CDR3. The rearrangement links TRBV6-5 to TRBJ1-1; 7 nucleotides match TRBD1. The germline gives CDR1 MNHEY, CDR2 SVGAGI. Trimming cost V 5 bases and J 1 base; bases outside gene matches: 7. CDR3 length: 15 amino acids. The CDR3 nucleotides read TGTGCCAGCAGTCGCTCCGGGACAGCGAACACTGAAGCTTTCTTT. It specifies CASSRSGTANTEAFF.

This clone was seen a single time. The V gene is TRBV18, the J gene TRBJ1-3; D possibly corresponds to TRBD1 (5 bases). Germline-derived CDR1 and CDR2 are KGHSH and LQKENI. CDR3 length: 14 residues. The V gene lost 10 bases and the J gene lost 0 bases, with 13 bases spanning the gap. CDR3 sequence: CATLQDHSGNTIYF. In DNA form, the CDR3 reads TGTGCCACCCTACAGGACCACTCTGGAAACACCATATATTTT. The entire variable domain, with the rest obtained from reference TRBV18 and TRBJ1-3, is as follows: NAGVMQNPRHLVRRRGQEARLRCSPMKGHSHVYWYRQLPEEGLKFMVYLQKENIIDESGMPKERFSAEFPKEGPSILRIQQVVRGDSAAYFCATLQDHSGNTIYFGEGSWLTVV.

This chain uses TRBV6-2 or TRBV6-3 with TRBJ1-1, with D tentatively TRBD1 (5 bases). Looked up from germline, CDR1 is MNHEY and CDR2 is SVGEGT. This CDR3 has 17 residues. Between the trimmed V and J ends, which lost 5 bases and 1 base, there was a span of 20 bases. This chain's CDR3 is CASSAGGRIAPNTEAFF. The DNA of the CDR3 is TGTGCCAGCAGTGCCGGGGGACGGATAGCACCGAACACTGAAGCTTTCTTT.

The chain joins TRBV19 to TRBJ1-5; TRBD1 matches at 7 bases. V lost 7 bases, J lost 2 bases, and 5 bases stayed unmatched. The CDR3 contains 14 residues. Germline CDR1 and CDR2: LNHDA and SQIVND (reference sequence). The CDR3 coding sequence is TGTGCCAGTACAACAGGGGAACGCAATCAGCCCCAGCATTTT. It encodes CASTTGERNQPQHF.

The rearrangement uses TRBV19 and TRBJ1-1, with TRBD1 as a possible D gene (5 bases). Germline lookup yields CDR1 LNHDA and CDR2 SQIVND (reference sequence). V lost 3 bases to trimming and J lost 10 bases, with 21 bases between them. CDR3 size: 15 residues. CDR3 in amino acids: CASSMGVTRGWGAFF. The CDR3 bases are TGTGCCAGTAGTATGGGCGTCACCCGGGGGTGGGGAGCTTTCTTT.

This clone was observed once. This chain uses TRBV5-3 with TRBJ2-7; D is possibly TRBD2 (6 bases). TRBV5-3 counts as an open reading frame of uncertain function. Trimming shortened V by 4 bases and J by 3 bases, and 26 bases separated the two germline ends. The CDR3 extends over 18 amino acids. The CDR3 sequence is CARSPQKGRSGGIYEQYF. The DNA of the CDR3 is TGTGCCAGAAGCCCCCAGAAGGGGCGGAGCGGAGGGATCTACGAGCAGTACTTC.

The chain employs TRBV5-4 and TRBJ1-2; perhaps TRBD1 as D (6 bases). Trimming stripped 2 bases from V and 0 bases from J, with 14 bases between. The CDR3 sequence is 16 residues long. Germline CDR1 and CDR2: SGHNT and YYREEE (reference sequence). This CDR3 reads CASSFDADSTNYGYTF. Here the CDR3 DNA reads TGTGCCAGCAGCTTTGACGCGGACAGTACTAACTATGGCTACACCTTC.

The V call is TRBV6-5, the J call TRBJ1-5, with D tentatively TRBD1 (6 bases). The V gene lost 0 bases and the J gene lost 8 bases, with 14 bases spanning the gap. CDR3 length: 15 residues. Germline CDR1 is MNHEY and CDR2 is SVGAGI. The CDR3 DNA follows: TGTGCCAGCAGTTACTCGTCCGGGGGCGTGGAGCCCCAGCATTTT. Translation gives CASSYSSGGVEPQHF.

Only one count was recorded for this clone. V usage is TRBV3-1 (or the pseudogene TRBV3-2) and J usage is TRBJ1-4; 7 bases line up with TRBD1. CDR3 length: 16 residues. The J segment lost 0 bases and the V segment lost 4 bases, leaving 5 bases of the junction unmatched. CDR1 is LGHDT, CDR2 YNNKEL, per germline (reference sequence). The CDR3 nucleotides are TGTGCCAGCAGCCCGACAGGGACGACAACTAATGAAAAACTGTTTTTT. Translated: CASSPTGTTTNEKLFF.

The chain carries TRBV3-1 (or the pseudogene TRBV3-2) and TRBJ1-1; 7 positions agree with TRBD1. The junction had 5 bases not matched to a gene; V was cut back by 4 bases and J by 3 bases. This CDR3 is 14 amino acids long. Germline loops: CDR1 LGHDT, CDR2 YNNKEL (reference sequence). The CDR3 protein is CASSPSGGHTEAFF. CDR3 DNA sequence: TGTGCCAGCAGCCCGTCAGGGGGACACACTGAAGCTTTCTTT.

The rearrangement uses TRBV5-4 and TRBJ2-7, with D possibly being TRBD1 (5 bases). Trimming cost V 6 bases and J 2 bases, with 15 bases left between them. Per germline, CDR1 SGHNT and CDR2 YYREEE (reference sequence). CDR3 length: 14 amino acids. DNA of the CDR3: TGTGCCAGCACCCTGCAGGGTGGGGCCTACGAGCAGTACTTC. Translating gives CASTLQGGAYEQYF.

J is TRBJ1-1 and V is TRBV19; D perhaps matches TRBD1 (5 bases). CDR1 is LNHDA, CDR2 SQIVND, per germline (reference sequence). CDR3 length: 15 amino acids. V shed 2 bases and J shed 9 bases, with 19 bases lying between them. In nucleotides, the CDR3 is TGTGCCAGTAGTATACTGGGTCAGGGAGGTTTTAAAGCTTTCTTT. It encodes CASSILGQGGFKAFF. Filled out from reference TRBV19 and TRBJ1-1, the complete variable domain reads DGGITQSPKYLFRKEGQNVTLSCEQNLNHDAMYWYRQDPGQGLRLIYYSQIVNDFQKGDIAEGYSVSREKKESFPLTVTSAQKNPTAFYLCASSILGQGGFKAFFGQGTRLTVV.

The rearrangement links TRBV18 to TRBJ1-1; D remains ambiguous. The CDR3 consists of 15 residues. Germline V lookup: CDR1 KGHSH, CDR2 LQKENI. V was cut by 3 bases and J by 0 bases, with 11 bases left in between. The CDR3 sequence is CASSPGQNLNTEAFF. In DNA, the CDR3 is TGTGCCAGCTCACCGGGTCAGAACTTGAACACTGAAGCTTTCTTT.

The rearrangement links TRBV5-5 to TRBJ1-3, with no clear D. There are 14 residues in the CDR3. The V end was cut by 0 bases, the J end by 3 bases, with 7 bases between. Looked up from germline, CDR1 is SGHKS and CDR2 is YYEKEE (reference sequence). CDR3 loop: CASSLERFGNTIYF. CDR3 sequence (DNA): TGTGCCAGCAGCTTGGAACGGTTTGGAAACACCATATATTTT.

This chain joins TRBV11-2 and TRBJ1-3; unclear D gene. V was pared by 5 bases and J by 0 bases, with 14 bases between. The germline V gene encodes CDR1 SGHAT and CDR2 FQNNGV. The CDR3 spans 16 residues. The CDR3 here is CASSHFPPTSGNTIYF. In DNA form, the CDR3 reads TGTGCCAGCAGCCATTTCCCCCCCACCTCTGGAAACACCATATATTTT.

CDR3 residues: CASSLAGERPTEAFF. The CDR3 DNA sequence: TGCGCCAGCAGCTTGGCCGGGGAACGGCCCACTGAAGCTTTCTTT. The J gene is TRBJ1-1, the V gene TRBV5-1; D unclear. Trimming shortened V by 0 bases and J by 4 bases, and 13 bases separated the two germline ends. CDR3 length equals 15 residues. Per the germline V gene, CDR1 is SGHRS and CDR2 is YFSETQ.

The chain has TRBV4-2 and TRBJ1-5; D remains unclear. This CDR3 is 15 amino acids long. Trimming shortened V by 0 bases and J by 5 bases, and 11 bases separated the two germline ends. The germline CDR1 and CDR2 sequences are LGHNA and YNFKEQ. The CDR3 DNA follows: TGTGCCAGCAGCCAAGATCGGCAGCGATATCAGCCCCAGCATTTT. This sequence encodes CASSQDRQRYQPQHF.

The CDR3 DNA reads TGTGCCAGCAGTCATGGTCCTGGGGCCAACGTCCTGACTTTC. Translation gives CASSHGPGANVLTF. V is TRBV6-5 and J is TRBJ2-6, with D unclear. There are 14 residues in the CDR3. The V end lost 5 bases, the J end lost 2 bases, and 7 bases lay between the germline ends. Germline V gene sequence: CDR1 MNHEY, CDR2 SVGAGI.

The CDR3 region has the DNA TGTGCCAGCACTTTCTCCCTGACGGGGGCGTTGCGAGGCTACACCTTC. Translating gives CASTFSLTGALRGYTF. The chain couples TRBV6-2 or TRBV6-3 to TRBJ1-2, with a tentative D call TRBD1 (6 bases). Looked up from germline, CDR1 is MNHEY and CDR2 is SVGEGT. This CDR3 contains 16 residues. Trimming pared 7 bases from V and 8 bases from J, leaving 26 bases between.